The clone carrying this T cell receptor beta chain was counted a single time. This sample was taken from a study of T cell changes during pregnancy in multiple sclerosis. The method was immunoSEQ multiplex PCR; TCRdb's version includes in-frame clones alone and lacks a portion of them. Of about 89,000 clones in the sample, over 90% are singletons; the top ten hold around 0.86%. The TCR originated in a female donor with multiple sclerosis, enrolled in a pregnancy study. The sample consisted of peripheral blood, taken in the third trimester of pregnancy.

The CDR3 is CASRSRFQFF. The CDR3 bases are TGTGCCAGCAGGAGCCGGTTTCAGTTCTTC. The chain joins TRBV6-1 to TRBJ2-1; the D is unclear. This CDR3 has 10 amino acids. The V and J ends lost 6 bases and 13 bases respectively, with 10 bases between them. Per germline, CDR1 MNHNS and CDR2 SASEGT.